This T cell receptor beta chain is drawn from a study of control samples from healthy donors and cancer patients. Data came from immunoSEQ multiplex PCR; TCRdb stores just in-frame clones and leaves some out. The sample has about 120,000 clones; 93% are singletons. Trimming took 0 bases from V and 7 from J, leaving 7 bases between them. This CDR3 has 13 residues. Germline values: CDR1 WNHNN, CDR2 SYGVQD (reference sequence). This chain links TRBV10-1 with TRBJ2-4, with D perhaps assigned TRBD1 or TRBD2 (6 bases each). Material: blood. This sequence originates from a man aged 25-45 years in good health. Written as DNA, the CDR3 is TGCGCCAGCAGTGAGTCAGGGGGGAACATTCAGTACTTC. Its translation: CASSESGGNIQYF.